One and the same sample provided the 8 T cell receptor beta chains below, sequenced in a study of long-term antiretroviral therapy in people with HIV. The immunoSEQ assay was v3.0, run at survey level. Sequenced by immunoSEQ multiplex PCR; TCRdb stores in-frame clones only, minus some. The sample consists of over 15,000 clones, 75% to 95% of them appearing once. The sample in question was unsorted PBMCs, obtained 3 years after starting antiretroviral therapy. These receptors all stem from a man aged 50 to 60 with HIV.

The rearrangement links TRBV30 to TRBJ2-5, with a weak D call TRBD2 (6 bases). Germline V CDR1 and CDR2: GTSNPN, SVGIG (reference sequence). The CDR3 spans 13 residues. Trimming took 0 bases from V and 4 from J, leaving 9 bases between them. The CDR3 spells CAWSVPGGETQYF. CDR3 nucleotides: TGTGCCTGGAGTGTACCCGGGGGAGAGACCCAGTACTTC.

V and J are TRBV2 and TRBJ2-7; tentatively, D is TRBD1 or TRBD2 (5 bases each). Germline values: CDR1 SNHLY, CDR2 FYNNEI. Trimming took off 3 bases at V and 2 bases at J, with 8 bases between the two ends. CDR3 length: 13 amino acids. CDR3 loop: CASSEGPAYEQYF. The CDR3 DNA sequence: TGTGCCAGCAGTGAGGGACCTGCCTACGAGCAGTACTTC.

The chain employs TRBV5-4 and TRBJ2-1, with a tentative D call TRBD2 (6 bases). Trimming removed 1 base at V and 2 bases at J, with 13 bases between. The CDR3 runs to 16 residues. From germline, CDR1 is SGHNT and CDR2 YYREEE (reference sequence). This CDR3 reads CASSLSGTRTYNEQFF. The CDR3 bases are TGTGCCAGCAGCTTGTCCGGGACTCGGACCTACAATGAGCAGTTCTTC. Using reference TRBV5-4 and TRBJ2-1 for the parts outside the CDR3, the full variable domain is ETGVTQSPTHLIKTRGQQVTLRCSSQSGHNTVSWYQQALGQGPQFIFQYYREEENGRGNFPPRFSGLQFPNYSSELNVNALELDDSALYLCASSLSGTRTYNEQFFGPGTRLTVL.

A single count supports this clone. The chain joins TRBV27 to TRBJ2-7, with TRBD2 matching 12 bases. Looked up from germline, CDR1 is MNHEY and CDR2 is SMNVEV (reference sequence). The length of the CDR3 is 17 residues. V lost 7 bases to trimming and J lost 0 bases; unmatched junction nucleotides: 10. The CDR3, as DNA: TGTGCCAGCACCCCACTAGCGGGGGGCCTTAGCTCCTACGAGCAGTACTTC. It is translated as CASTPLAGGLSSYEQYF.

The V gene is TRBV28, the J gene TRBJ2-7; 7 bases are a match to TRBD1. This CDR3 region has 14 residues. The V and J ends lost 4 bases and 4 bases, in that order; junction bases with no gene match: 7. CDR1 is MDHEN, CDR2 SYDVKM, per germline. CDR3 region: CASSSGTVGYEQYF. In nucleotides, the CDR3 is TGTGCCAGCAGTTCCGGGACAGTCGGTTACGAGCAGTACTTC.

The CDR3 here is CASSQDGPGFANYGYTF. CDR3 nucleotide sequence: TGCGCCAGCAGCCAAGATGGCCCCGGGTTCGCTAACTATGGCTACACCTTC. V is TRBV4-3 and J is TRBJ1-2; no clear D gene. V lost 0 bases and J lost 0, with 14 bases in between. The CDR3 runs to 17 residues. The germline gives CDR1 LGHNA, CDR2 YSLEER.

V gene TRBV27 combines with J gene TRBJ2-1; 9 bases match TRBD2. The V and J ends lost 5 bases and 9 bases, in that order; junction bases with no gene match: 14. The length of the CDR3 is 16 residues. Germline lookup yields CDR1 MNHEY and CDR2 SMNVEV (reference sequence). The CDR3 coding sequence is TGTGCCAGCAGTCAAGCTAGCGGGGTGTCGCATTTTGAGCAGTTCTTC. This gives the protein CASSQASGVSHFEQFF.

This chain joins TRBV11-3 and TRBJ2-1; no clear D gene. The V gene's germline CDR1 is SGHNT and CDR2 YENEEA. The CDR3 contains 13 residues. Deletions cut 0 bases from V and 8 bases from J, with 8 bases between. This CDR3 reads CASSLEASHEQFF. In DNA form, the CDR3 reads TGTGCCAGCAGCTTAGAGGCCAGCCATGAGCAGTTCTTC.